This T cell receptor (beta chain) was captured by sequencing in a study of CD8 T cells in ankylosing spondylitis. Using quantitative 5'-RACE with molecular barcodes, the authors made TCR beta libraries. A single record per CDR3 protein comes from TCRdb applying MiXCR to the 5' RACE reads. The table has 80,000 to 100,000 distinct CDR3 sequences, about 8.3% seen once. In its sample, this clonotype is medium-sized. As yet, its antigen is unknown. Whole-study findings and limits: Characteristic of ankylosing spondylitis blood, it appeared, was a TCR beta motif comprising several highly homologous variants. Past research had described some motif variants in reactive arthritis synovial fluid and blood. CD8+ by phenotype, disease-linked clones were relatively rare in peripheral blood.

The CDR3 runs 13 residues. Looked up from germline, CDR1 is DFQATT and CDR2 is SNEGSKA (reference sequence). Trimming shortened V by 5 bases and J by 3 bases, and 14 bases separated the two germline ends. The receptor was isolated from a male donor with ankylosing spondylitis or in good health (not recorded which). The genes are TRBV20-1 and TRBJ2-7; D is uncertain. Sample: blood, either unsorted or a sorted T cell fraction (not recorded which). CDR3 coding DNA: TGCAGTGCTGCCCTTCCCCCCATCTACGAGCAGTACTTC. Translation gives CSAALPPIYEQYF.